This T cell receptor (beta chain) was captured in a study of blood T cell repertoires in COVID-19. Sequencing was performed with immunoSEQ multiplex PCR; in TCRdb, only in-frame clones are kept and a portion is missing. There are roughly 180,000 clones in the sample; under 85% occur only once, and 6.5% to 8.5% lies in the top ten. This CDR3 comprises 13 residues. Germline V gene data show CDR1 as SGHRS and CDR2 as YFSETQ. Trimming took off 2 bases at V and 7 bases at J, with 9 bases between the two ends. The chain joins TRBV5-1 to TRBJ2-2, with D possibly TRBD1 on 5 matching bases. The clonotype comes from a human donor in a cohort sampled during active COVID-19. The sequencing sample was made of peripheral blood. The DNA for the CDR3 is TGCGCCAGCAGCTTCAGGGTTGACGGGGAGCTGTTTTTT. It translates to CASSFRVDGELFF.